These T cell receptor beta chains were read from a single sample in a study of shared clonotypes between healthy human individuals. Measured with immunoSEQ multiplex PCR; TCRdb has only the in-frame clones, and not every one. The table records approximately 2,300,000 clones, less than 95% of them present only once. The sequenced material came from naive CD4+ T cells from PBMCs. Receptors originate from a man younger than 35 in good health. Some clones in this sample may be carry-over from other donors' samples. Both conserved end residues are part of each CDR3. A D gene is named only where the DNA matches it firmly. Expanded clones get a size class; other rows say once, few or many, or leave the size out.

TRBV19	.	TRBD2	TRBJ2-6	CASSSRTSSGANVLTF	TGTGCCAGTAGTAGCAGGACTAGCTCTGGGGCCAACGTCCTGACTTTC
TRBV6-5	.	.	TRBJ1-1	CASRDTLGTEAFF	TGTGCCAGCAGAGATACCCTGGGCACTGAAGCTTTCTTT
TRBV6-5	.	.	TRBJ2-1	CASSSPYGEQFF	TGTGCCAGCAGTTCCCCTTACGGTGAGCAGTTCTTC
TRBV28	.	.	TRBJ2-4	CASSYDRFGWNIQYF	TGTGCCAGCAGTTACGACAGGTTCGGGTGGAACATTCAGTACTTC
TRBV19	.	TRBD2	TRBJ2-2	CASSTSGSPFITGELFF	TGTGCCAGTAGTACTAGCGGGAGCCCCTTTATTACCGGGGAGCTGTTTTTT
TRBV28	once	TRBD1	TRBJ2-7	CASSRPTGRYEQYF	TGTGCCAGCAGTCGTCCGACAGGGCGGTACGAGCAGTACTTC
TRBV2	.	.	TRBJ1-5	CASSEWGRAAEQPQHF	TGTGCCAGCAGTGAATGGGGCAGGGCGGCTGAACAGCCCCAGCATTTT
TRBV19	.	.	TRBJ1-2	CASSILDFRGYTF	TGTGCCAGTAGTATTCTCGACTTTCGCGGCTACACCTTC
TRBV7-2	.	TRBD2	TRBJ2-7	CASSLEGLAVYEQYF	TGTGCCAGCAGCCTAGAGGGACTAGCGGTTTACGAGCAGTACTTC
TRBV30	.	.	TRBJ1-6	CAWSVSSPVPNSPLHF	TGTGCCTGGAGTGTAAGCTCCCCCGTTCCTAATTCACCCCTTCACTTT
TRBV4-3	.	TRBD2	TRBJ2-3	CASSQLAGGTDTQYF	TGCGCCAGCAGCCAACTAGCGGGAGGGACAGATACGCAGTATTTT
TRBV5-1	.	TRBD2	TRBJ2-7	CASSSRIAGGTIYEQYF	TGCGCCAGCAGCTCCCGCATAGCGGGAGGCACTATATACGAGCAGTACTTC
TRBV28	once	TRBD2	TRBJ2-3	CASSLGAGSTDTQYF	TGTGCCAGCAGTTTAGGAGCGGGAAGCACAGATACGCAGTATTTT
TRBV11-3	.	.	TRBJ1-3	CASSLGARGAGNTIYF	TGTGCCAGCAGCTTAGGAGCGAGGGGGGCTGGAAACACCATATATTTT
TRBV5-1	.	.	TRBJ2-7	CASSPDGRYEQYF	TGCGCCAGCAGCCCCGACGGTCGCTACGAGCAGTACTTC
TRBV4-1	.	.	TRBJ2-2	CASSPDERFKAGELFF	TGCGCCAGCAGCCCTGACGAGCGATTTAAGGCCGGGGAGCTGTTTTTT
TRBV5-1	.	.	TRBJ2-7	CASSLAVASAQQYF	TGCGCCAGCAGCTTGGCCGTAGCCTCCGCGCAGCAGTACTTC
TRBV2	.	TRBD1	TRBJ2-3	CASSIGDRYGTDTQYF	TGTGCCAGCAGTATAGGGGACAGGTACGGCACAGATACGCAGTATTTT
TRBV9	.	TRBD2	TRBJ2-3	CASSVGTSGSSTDTQYF	TGTGCCAGCAGCGTAGGAACTAGCGGGAGTTCCACAGATACGCAGTATTTT
TRBV6-1	.	.	TRBJ1-2	CASSDSGYGYTF	TGTGCCAGCAGTGATTCGGGATATGGCTACACCTTC
TRBV4-1	once	TRBD2	TRBJ2-1	CASSQDWGGGREDEQFF	TGCGCCAGCAGCCAAGATTGGGGGGGAGGTCGGGAAGATGAGCAGTTCTTC
TRBV6-4	.	TRBD2	TRBJ2-1	CASRAGLTGRQFF	TGTGCCAGCAGGGCGGGACTAACAGGTCGGCAGTTCTTC
TRBV6-5	.	TRBD2	TRBJ2-1	CAVGREGYYHEQFF	TGTGCCGTGGGGCGGGAGGGCTATTATCATGAGCAGTTCTTC
TRBV6-1	.	TRBD2	TRBJ2-3	CASSEVREGGPDTQYF	TGTGCCAGCAGTGAAGTCCGGGAGGGTGGCCCAGATACGCAGTATTTT
TRBV19	.	TRBD1	TRBJ1-5	CASSGDRGLKVQPQHF	TGTGCCAGTAGTGGAGACAGGGGGCTGAAGGTTCAGCCCCAGCATTTT
TRBV10-3	.	.	TRBJ2-5	CAISRGTQETQYF	TGTGCCATCAGCCGAGGAACCCAAGAGACCCAGTACTTC
TRBV28	.	.	TRBJ2-3	CASSRTGTDTQYF	TGTGCCAGCAGCCGGACAGGCACAGATACGCAGTATTTT
TRBV14	.	.	TRBJ2-1	CASSQRGGSVSYNEQFF	TGTGCCAGCAGCCAGCGGGGCGGCAGTGTCTCCTACAATGAGCAGTTCTTC
TRBV25-1	.	.	TRBJ2-3	CASSEFDSTDTQYF	TGTGCCAGCAGTGAATTTGACAGCACAGATACGCAGTATTTT
TRBV5-1	.	TRBD1	TRBJ1-4	CASSWTGGEKLFF	TGCGCCAGCAGCTGGACAGGCGGTGAAAAACTGTTTTTT
TRBV7-3	.	TRBD2	TRBJ2-1	CASSLTSGTYNEQFF	TGTGCCAGCAGCCTGACTAGCGGGACCTACAATGAGCAGTTCTTC
TRBV11-2	.	.	TRBJ2-2	CASSFGRSPGELFF	TGTGCCAGCAGCTTTGGCCGCTCCCCCGGGGAGCTGTTTTTT
TRBV28	.	.	TRBJ2-3	CASSVPGRRQDAQYF	TGTGCCAGCAGTGTGCCGGGACGCAGGCAGGACGCGCAGTATTTT
TRBV6-1	.	.	TRBJ2-5	CASSERWQAGQETQYF	TGTGCCAGCAGTGAAAGGTGGCAGGCTGGGCAAGAGACCCAGTACTTC
TRBV10-3	.	TRBD2	TRBJ2-1	CAISGTSGNSYNEQFF	TGTGCCATCAGTGGGACTAGCGGGAACTCCTACAATGAGCAGTTCTTC
TRBV5-1	.	TRBD2	TRBJ2-3	CASSVKSGSPDTQYF	TGCGCCAGCAGCGTGAAGAGCGGGAGTCCAGATACGCAGTATTTT
TRBV4-3	once	TRBD2	TRBJ2-3	CASSQGSSGGRALGETQYF	TGCGCCAGCAGCCAAGGAAGCAGTGGCGGGAGGGCCTTGGGAGAAACGCAGTATTTT
TRBV4-2	.	.	TRBJ2-7	CASSPRTGTYEQYF	TGTGCCAGCAGCCCGAGGACCGGGACATACGAGCAGTACTTC
TRBV4-1	few	.	TRBJ1-1	CASSQDRGTEAFF	TGCGCCAGCAGCCAAGACAGGGGCACTGAAGCTTTCTTT
TRBV29-1	.	TRBD2	TRBJ2-2	CSVPASGGRGYTGELFF	TGCAGCGTTCCGGCTAGCGGAGGACGGGGGTACACCGGGGAGCTGTTTTTT
TRBV18	.	.	TRBJ2-7	CASSPNLDKIYEQYF	TGTGCCAGCTCACCAAACCTTGACAAGATCTACGAGCAGTACTTC
TRBV25-1	.	TRBD1	TRBJ2-3	CASSGGTGRRDTQYF	TGTGCCAGCAGCGGCGGGACAGGGAGGCGAGATACGCAGTATTTT
TRBV19	.	.	TRBJ2-4	CASSPPIVALAKNIQYF	TGTGCCAGTAGTCCTCCCATCGTGGCACTAGCCAAAAACATTCAGTACTTC
TRBV6-5	.	.	TRBJ1-2	CASTPGANYGYTF	TGTGCCAGCACTCCAGGAGCCAACTATGGCTACACCTTC
TRBV7-8	.	.	TRBJ2-5	CASSLTGGETQYF	TGTGCCAGCAGCTTAACTGGCGGGGAGACCCAGTACTTC
TRBV5-1	.	.	TRBJ2-5	CASSTRQKETQYF	TGCGCCAGCAGCACCCGACAGAAAGAGACCCAGTACTTC
TRBV28	.	.	TRBJ1-5	CASSLALGNQPQHF	TGTGCCAGCAGTTTAGCGTTGGGAAATCAGCCCCAGCATTTT
TRBV6-5	.	.	TRBJ1-1	CASSRKATGNTEAFF	TGTGCCAGCAGCCGAAAAGCGACAGGGAACACTGAAGCTTTCTTT
TRBV20-1	.	.	TRBJ1-1	CSAKGPAEAFF	TGCAGTGCTAAAGGGCCCGCGGAAGCTTTCTTT
TRBV19	.	.	TRBJ2-1	CASISVAAGYNEQFF	TGTGCCAGTATCTCGGTAGCGGCCGGCTACAATGAGCAGTTCTTC
TRBV11-2	.	TRBD2	TRBJ2-5	CASSLGLAGVPETQYF	TGTGCCAGCAGCCTCGGACTAGCGGGAGTCCCAGAGACCCAGTACTTC
TRBV11-2	once	.	TRBJ2-7	CASSLDGAGAYEQYF	TGTGCCAGCAGCTTAGATGGGGCAGGGGCCTACGAGCAGTACTTC
TRBV5-5	.	.	TRBJ1-2	CASSLGVWPHYGYTF	TGTGCCAGCAGCTTGGGGGTCTGGCCCCACTATGGCTACACCTTC
TRBV2	few	.	TRBJ1-5	CASSDDGPQHF	TGTGCCAGCAGTGATGATGGGCCCCAGCATTTT
TRBV12-5	.	TRBD1	TRBJ2-3	CASGLGQGAFSSTDTQYF	TGTGCTAGTGGTTTGGGACAGGGGGCCTTCTCAAGCACAGATACGCAGTATTTT
TRBV15	.	.	TRBJ1-1	CATARRGEGTEAFF	TGTGCCACAGCCCGTCGGGGCGAGGGGACTGAAGCTTTCTTT
TRBV7-2	.	.	TRBJ2-7	CASSIRGTPSYEQYF	TGTGCCAGCAGCATAAGGGGGACACCTTCCTACGAGCAGTACTTC
TRBV7-2	.	.	TRBJ1-1	CASSFIQGNTEAFF	TGTGCCAGCAGCTTCATCCAGGGGAACACTGAAGCTTTCTTT